Each of the 10 T cell receptor beta chains below was sequenced from the same sample in a study of shared clonotypes between healthy human individuals. Assay used: immunoSEQ multiplex PCR; TCRdb lists only in-frame clones, some missing. The data contain under 1,100,000 clones, about 74% of them singletons. Sequenced sample: memory CD4+ T cells sorted from blood. Subset here: CD45RA-negative fraction. These receptors were taken from a young man in good health.

This chain links TRBV15 with TRBJ2-3; TRBD2 is a possible D gene (5 bases). Trimming cost V 1 base and J 0 bases, with 11 bases left between them. Looked up from germline, CDR1 is LNHNV and CDR2 is YYDKDF (reference sequence). The CDR3 sequence is 16 residues long. Here the CDR3 DNA reads TGTGCCACCAGCAGAGGACTATCCGCTAGCACAGATACGCAGTATTTT. It translates to CATSRGLSASTDTQYF.

The chain uses TRBV7-8 and TRBJ2-7; 9 positions agree with TRBD1. The CDR3 is 13 amino acids. Trimming removed 5 bases from V and 7 bases from J; junction bases left unmatched: 6. Germline CDR1 reads SGHVS; CDR2 reads FQNEAQ. The CDR3 sequence is CASSTDRGGEQYF. The CDR3 DNA sequence: TGTGCCAGCAGCACCGACAGGGGGGGGGAGCAGTACTTC.

This chain joins TRBV4-1 and TRBJ1-3, with D possibly matching TRBD1 (5 bases). V was clipped by 1 base and J by 0 bases, with 10 bases between them. Germline values: CDR1 MGHRA, CDR2 YSYEKL. CDR3 length: 16 amino acids. CDR3 DNA: TGCGCCAGCAGCCAAGTGGACGGGGGCTCTGGAAACACCATATATTTT. It codes for CASSQVDGGSGNTIYF.

The rearrangement uses TRBV7-3 and TRBJ2-1, with 8 positions matching TRBD2. J gave up 7 bases and V 4 bases, and 12 bases lay outside the gene matches. Per the germline V gene, CDR1 is SGHTA and CDR2 is FQGTGA. The CDR3 totals 16 residues. CDR3 nucleotides: TGTGCCAGCAGCTCTTTACCGGGACTAGGTGTGAATGAGCAGTTCTTC. Its translation is CASSSLPGLGVNEQFF. Looking up the rest from reference TRBV7-3 and TRBJ2-1 gives the full variable domain: GAGVSQTPSNKVTEKGKYVELRCDPISGHTALYWYRQSLGQGPEFLIYFQGTGAADDSGLPNDRFFAVRPEGSVSTLKIQRTERGDSAVYLCASSSLPGLGVNEQFFGPGTRLTVL.

The V call is TRBV5-4, the J call TRBJ1-1, with 7 bases lining up with TRBD1. Germline CDR1 reads SGHNT; CDR2 reads YYREEE (reference sequence). The CDR3 runs to 16 residues. V dropped 4 bases and J dropped 3; count of bases not matched to a gene: 12. Here the CDR3 DNA reads TGTGCCAGCAGCGAAGGGGGACAGAGAATGGACACTGAAGCTTTCTTT. It is translated as CASSEGGQRMDTEAFF.

The V call is TRBV7-9, the J call TRBJ2-2; 8 positions agree with TRBD1. This CDR3 region has 14 residues. Germline trimming cut 8 bases from V and 1 base from J; bases unmatched to any gene: 3. Germline assignment: CDR1 SEHNR and CDR2 FQNEAQ (reference sequence). CDR3 DNA sequence: TGTGCCAGCGGTGGACAGGGGAACACCGGGGAGCTGTTTTTT. Protein product: CASGGQGNTGELFF.

This sequence joins TRBV30 and TRBJ2-7, with D possibly matching TRBD1 (6 bases). Germline CDR1 reads GTSNPN; CDR2 reads SVGIG (reference sequence). The CDR3 sequence is 12 residues long. CDR3 protein: CAEGGPLDEQYF. The CDR3 region has the DNA TGTGCTGAAGGGGGACCGCTAGACGAGCAGTACTTC.

The CDR3 is CASTLTGFGLEQYF. The CDR3 coding sequence is TGTGCCAGCACCCTCACCGGATTCGGGCTCGAGCAGTACTTC. This chain joins TRBV5-6 and TRBJ2-7; no definite D call. The V end was cut by 6 bases, the J end by 6 bases, with 19 bases between. The CDR3 totals 14 residues. Germline loops: CDR1 SGHDT, CDR2 YYEEEE.

CDR3 DNA: TGTGCCAGCAGCGTAGGGCAGGTGGGCGGCTACACCTTC. Translating gives CASSVGQVGGYTF. The chain employs TRBV9 and TRBJ1-2, with no clear D. V was cut by 0 bases and J by 8 bases, with 11 bases left in between. Germline V gives CDR1 SGDLS, CDR2 YYNGEE. This CDR3 region has 13 residues. The whole variable domain, remainder taken from reference TRBV9 and TRBJ1-2, is DSGVTQTPKHLITATGQRVTLRCSPRSGDLSVYWYQQSLDQGLQFLIQYYNGEERAKGNILERFSAQQFPDLHSELNLSSLELGDSALYFCASSVGQVGGYTFGSGTRLTVV.

The V call is TRBV19, the J call TRBJ1-1; no firm D call. V was cut by 4 bases and J by 1 base, with 7 bases left in between. The CDR3 runs to 13 residues. Germline V gene lookup returns CDR1 LNHDA and CDR2 SQIVND (reference sequence). The CDR3 protein is CASSSSQNTEAFF. CDR3 bases: TGTGCCAGTAGTAGTTCTCAGAACACTGAAGCTTTCTTT. Filled out from reference TRBV19 and TRBJ1-1, the complete variable domain reads DGGITQSPKYLFRKEGQNVTLSCEQNLNHDAMYWYRQDPGQGLRLIYYSQIVNDFQKGDIAEGYSVSREKKESFPLTVTSAQKNPTAFYLCASSSSQNTEAFFGQGTRLTVV.